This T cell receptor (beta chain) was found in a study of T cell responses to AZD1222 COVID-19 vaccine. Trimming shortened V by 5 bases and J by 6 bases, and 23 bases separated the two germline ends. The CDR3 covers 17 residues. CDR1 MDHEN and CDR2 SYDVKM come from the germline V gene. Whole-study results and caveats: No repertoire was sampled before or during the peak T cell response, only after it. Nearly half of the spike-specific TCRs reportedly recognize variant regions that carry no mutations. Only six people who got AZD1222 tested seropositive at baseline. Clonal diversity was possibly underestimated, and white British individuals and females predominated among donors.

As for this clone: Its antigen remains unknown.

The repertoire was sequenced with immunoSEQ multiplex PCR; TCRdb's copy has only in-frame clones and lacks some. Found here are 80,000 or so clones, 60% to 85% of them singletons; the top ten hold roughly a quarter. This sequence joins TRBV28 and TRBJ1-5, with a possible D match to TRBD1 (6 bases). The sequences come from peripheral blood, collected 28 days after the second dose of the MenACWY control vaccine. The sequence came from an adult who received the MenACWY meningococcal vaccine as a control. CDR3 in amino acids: CASSPLGPNREGQPQHF. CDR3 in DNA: TGTGCCAGCAGTCCACTGGGGCCGAACAGGGAGGGTCAGCCCCAGCATTTT.